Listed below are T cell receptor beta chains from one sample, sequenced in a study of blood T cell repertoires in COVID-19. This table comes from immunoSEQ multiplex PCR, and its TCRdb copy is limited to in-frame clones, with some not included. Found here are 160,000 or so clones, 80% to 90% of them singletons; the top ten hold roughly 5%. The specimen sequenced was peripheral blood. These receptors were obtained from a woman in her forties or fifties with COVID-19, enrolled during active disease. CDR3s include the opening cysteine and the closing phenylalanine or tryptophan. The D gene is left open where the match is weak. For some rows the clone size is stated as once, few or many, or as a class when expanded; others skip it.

CDR3: CASGLQGSSSGNTIYF
DNA: TGTGCTAGTGGTTTGCAGGGTTCTTCCTCTGGAAACACCATATATTTT
size: NA
J: TRBJ1-3
V: TRBV12-5
D: NA

CDR3: CASSVGQVNEQFF
DNA: TGTGCCAGCAGCGTAGGACAGGTCAATGAGCAGTTCTTC
size: NA
J: TRBJ2-1
V: TRBV9
D: NA

CDR3: CATSRGLSFYEQYF
DNA: TGTGCCACCAGCAGGGGACTATCCTTTTACGAGCAGTACTTC
size: NA
J: TRBJ2-7
V: TRBV15
D: TRBD2

CDR3: CASSPVQLSGNTIYF
DNA: TGCGCCAGCAGCCCGGTTCAATTGTCCGGAAACACCATATATTTT
size: NA
J: TRBJ1-3
V: TRBV4-1
D: NA

CDR3: CASSLATGGGETQYF
DNA: TGTGCCAGCAGCTTAGCTACAGGGGGCGGAGAGACCCAGTACTTC
size: NA
J: TRBJ2-5
V: TRBV7-9
D: TRBD1

CDR3: CASSDPVPYEQYF
DNA: TGTGCCAGCAGTGATCCGGTTCCCTACGAGCAGTACTTC
size: NA
J: TRBJ2-7
V: TRBV6-1
D: NA

CDR3: CASSITSGGIGGELFF
DNA: TGTGCCAGCAGCATTACTAGCGGGGGGATCGGTGGGGAGCTGTTTTTT
size: NA
J: TRBJ2-2
V: TRBV9
D: TRBD2

CDR3: CASSQELASTEAFF
DNA: TGCGCCAGCAGCCAAGAGTTGGCCTCCACTGAAGCTTTCTTT
size: NA
J: TRBJ1-1
V: TRBV4-1
D: NA

CDR3: CASSRLGQGDTGELFF
DNA: TGCGCCAGCAGCCGCCTGGGACAGGGAGACACCGGGGAGCTGTTTTTT
size: NA
J: TRBJ2-2
V: TRBV23-1
D: TRBD1

CDR3: CASSFEPNYGYTF
DNA: TGTGCCAGCAGTTTCGAGCCGAACTATGGCTACACCTTC
size: NA
J: TRBJ1-2
V: TRBV12-3/TRBV12-4
D: NA

CDR3: CASSQGLAGETQYF
DNA: TGCGCCAGCAGCCAAGGGCTAGCGGGAGAGACCCAGTACTTC
size: NA
J: TRBJ2-5
V: TRBV4-3
D: TRBD2

CDR3: CASNTGVDAFF
DNA: TGTGCCAGTAATACAGGGGTCGACGCTTTCTTT
size: NA
J: TRBJ1-1
V: TRBV19
D: TRBD1

CDR3: CASSFESGSNSPLHF
DNA: TGTGCCAGCAGCTTCGAATCAGGGTCTAATTCACCCCTCCACTTT
size: NA
J: TRBJ1-6
V: TRBV7-9
D: NA

CDR3: CASSQDPRREFSYEQYF
DNA: TGTGCCAGCAGCCAAGATCCCCGACGGGAATTCTCCTACGAGCAGTACTTC
size: NA
J: TRBJ2-7
V: TRBV3-1/TRBV3-2
D: NA

CDR3: CASSLQRQGSYTGELFF
DNA: TGCGCCAGCAGCCTCCAACGACAGGGGTCGTACACCGGGGAGCTGTTTTTT
size: NA
J: TRBJ2-2
V: TRBV4-3
D: TRBD1

CDR3: CASSSGGGNEKLFF
DNA: TGTGCCAGCAGTTCGGGAGGCGGTAATGAAAAACTGTTTTTT
size: NA
J: TRBJ1-4
V: TRBV28
D: NA

CDR3: CASSPQADTQYF
DNA: TGTGCCAGCTCGCCCCAGGCAGATACGCAGTATTTT
size: NA
J: TRBJ2-3
V: TRBV18
D: NA

CDR3: CAISELEVKGGEQFF
DNA: TGTGCCATCAGTGAACTGGAGGTAAAGGGAGGTGAGCAGTTCTTC
size: NA
J: TRBJ2-1
V: TRBV10-3
D: NA

CDR3: CAWSPRDRGSYEQYF
DNA: TGTGCCTGGAGCCCCCGGGACAGGGGTTCCTACGAGCAGTACTTC
size: NA
J: TRBJ2-7
V: TRBV30
D: TRBD1

CDR3: CASLERQGLTQYF
DNA: TGTGCCAGCCTCGAAAGACAGGGTCTGACGCAGTACTTC
size: NA
J: TRBJ2-5
V: TRBV19
D: TRBD1

CDR3: CASSDRSGANVLTF
DNA: TGTGCCAGCAGTGACCGTTCTGGGGCCAACGTCCTGACTTTC
size: NA
J: TRBJ2-6
V: TRBV6-4
D: NA

CDR3: CAIRPGLAGNEQFF
DNA: TGTGCCATCAGGCCAGGACTAGCGGGGAATGAGCAGTTCTTC
size: NA
J: TRBJ2-1
V: TRBV10-3
D: TRBD2

CDR3: CASSYSIRDNEKLFF
DNA: TGTGCCAGCAGTTACTCTATCCGGGATAATGAAAAACTGTTTTTT
size: NA
J: TRBJ1-4
V: TRBV6-5
D: NA

CDR3: CASSLRGPSGNTIYF
DNA: TGTGCCAGCAGTTTACGTGGCCCCTCTGGAAACACCATATATTTT
size: NA
J: TRBJ1-3
V: TRBV27
D: NA

CDR3: CAISDGGSGIGEKLFF
DNA: TGTGCCATCAGTGATGGTGGATCGGGGATTGGTGAAAAACTGTTTTTT
size: few
J: TRBJ1-4
V: TRBV10-3
D: NA

CDR3: CASSTAGNEQFF
DNA: TGTGCCAGCAGCACTGCAGGGAATGAGCAGTTCTTC
size: NA
J: TRBJ2-1
V: TRBV9
D: NA

CDR3: CASSDASGQGDYGYTF
DNA: TGTGCCAGCAGTGACGCCTCGGGACAGGGGGACTATGGCTACACCTTC
size: once
J: TRBJ1-2
V: TRBV6-1
D: TRBD1

CDR3: CASSWQGQQNYGYTF
DNA: TGTGCCAGCAGCTGGCAGGGACAGCAAAACTATGGCTACACCTTC
size: NA
J: TRBJ1-2
V: TRBV7-9
D: TRBD1

CDR3: CASSYPGLAGGSSYNEQFF
DNA: TGTGCCAGCAGCTACCCGGGACTAGCGGGGGGGAGCTCCTACAATGAGCAGTTCTTC
size: NA
J: TRBJ2-1
V: TRBV11-2
D: TRBD2